The entry that follows covers one T cell receptor (beta chain) sequence. Deletions cut 0 bases from V and 1 base from J, with 6 bases between. The CDR3 consists of 14 residues. Germline-derived CDR1 and CDR2 are MNHNS and SASEGT. These data belong to a study of OX40 agonist ivuxolimab in advanced cancers. Study background: Mean age 60 years, range roughly 20 to 85; approximately 80% male.

The table came from immunoSEQ multiplex PCR; TCRdb's copy has only in-frame clones and leaves some out. The data show roughly 92,000 clones, 91% seen once. The source was CD4+ or CD8+ T cells sorted from blood, collected in a trial of the OX40 agonist ivuxolimab. V usage is TRBV6-1 and J usage is TRBJ1-2; D is undetermined. The sequence came from an adult with an advanced solid tumor such as melanoma, head and neck, liver or kidney cancer. The CDR3 region is CASSEAGHNYGYTF. The DNA of the CDR3 is TGTGCCAGCAGTGAAGCGGGCCATAACTATGGCTACACCTTC.